A selection of T cell receptor beta chains follows, all from one sample in a study of T-cell memory formation after mild COVID-19. TCRdb reprocessed the 5' RACE reads via MiXCR and lists one record per CDR3 protein. The table lists roughly 190,000 distinct CDR3 sequences, 10% of them singletons. Sequences were obtained from PBMCs or a T cell subset sorted from them (not recorded which). Every receptor here comes from a man aged 18-30 years who had mild COVID-19 (a few samples of this study predate the infection). Cell type and time point are not known. CDR3s include the opening cysteine and the closing phenylalanine or tryptophan. D genes are given only for firm matches. Some rows mark clone size as missing; the rest say once, few, many or name a class of expanded clone.

V gene	D gene	J gene	clone size	CDR3 DNA	CDR3 protein
TRBV4-2	.	TRBJ2-5	.	TGTGCCAGCAGCCAAGGGTCTGGACGGCTGCTTTTCCAAGAGACCCAGTACTTC	CASSQGSGRLLFQETQYF
TRBV19	TRBD2	TRBJ2-5	.	TGTGCCAGTAGTATAGGGACTAGTGCTTTGGGAGAGACCCAGTACTTC	CASSIGTSALGETQYF
TRBV10-3	.	TRBJ2-2	.	TGTGCCATCACTAGCTCCGGGGAGCTGTTTTTT	CAITSSGELFF
TRBV6-5	.	TRBJ2-2	many	TGTGCCAGCAGTTACTTTTCGAACACCGGGGAGCTGTTTTTT	CASSYFSNTGELFF
TRBV12-3/TRBV12-4	TRBD2	TRBJ2-1	many	TGTGCCAGCAGCCAGACTAGCTCCCACAATGAGCAGTTCTTC	CASSQTSSHNEQFF
TRBV7-3	.	TRBJ1-3	.	TGTGCCAGCAGCCCGGACAGCAGCTCTGGAAACACCATATATTTT	CASSPDSSSGNTIYF
TRBV7-2	TRBD1	TRBJ1-5	.	TGTGCCAGCAGCTCCGCCCCGGGACAGGGGGATCAGCCCCAGCATTTT	CASSSAPGQGDQPQHF
TRBV7-2	.	TRBJ2-6	many	TGTGCCAGCAGCTTAGGTCTCTCTGGGGCCAACGTCCTGACTTTC	CASSLGLSGANVLTF
TRBV18	.	TRBJ1-1	.	TGTGCCAGCTCCCCGGGATCCAGGCTGATTGAAGCTTTCTTT	CASSPGSRLIEAFF
TRBV7-2	TRBD1	TRBJ2-3	.	TGTGCCAGCAGTATTACGGGACAGGGCAGACGGGGGCAGTATTTT	CASSITGQGRRGQYF
TRBV7-2	TRBD1	TRBJ1-2	few	TGTGCCAGCACCCGGACAGGGGACTATGGCTACACCTTC	CASTRTGDYGYTF
TRBV6-6	TRBD2	TRBJ2-3	few	TGTGCCAGCAGAGCCGCCGGGACTATTATCACAGATACGCAGTATTTT	CASRAAGTIITDTQYF
TRBV7-3	.	TRBJ2-3	.	TGTGCCAGCAGCTTACCACAGGGAAGTGGTACGCAGTATTTT	CASSLPQGSGTQYF
TRBV24-1	TRBD1	TRBJ2-1	few	TGTGCCACCAGCCCCTGGACAGGGGGCTTGAGCGAGCAGTTCTTC	CATSPWTGGLSEQFF
TRBV4-3	.	TRBJ2-1	few	TGCGCCAGCAGCCAAGATTTTAGGGCCCGTGAGGATGAGCAGTTCTTC	CASSQDFRAREDEQFF
TRBV3-1	TRBD1	TRBJ2-2	.	TGTGCCAGCAGCCAGTCGACAGGGTATAACGGGGAGCTGTTTTTT	CASSQSTGYNGELFF
TRBV29-1	TRBD1	TRBJ2-1	many	TGCAGCGTTGAAGGATACAGGGGGCAAACAGTCATCAATGAGCAGTTCTTC	CSVEGYRGQTVINEQFF
TRBV5-1	.	TRBJ2-2	few	TGCGCCAGCAGCTTACAGGGACCGAGGACCGGGGAGCTGTTTTTT	CASSLQGPRTGELFF
TRBV7-2	.	TRBJ1-5	many	TGTGCCAGCAGCCGCCCATGGCGGTCGCCCAAGAGCAATCAGCCCCAGCATTTT	CASSRPWRSPKSNQPQHF
TRBV4-2	.	TRBJ2-5	.	TGTGCCAGCAGCCCGGCGGGCGACCAAGCTGGGGAGACCCAGTACTTC	CASSPAGDQAGETQYF
TRBV7-6	.	TRBJ2-1	.	TGTGCCAGCAGCGTCGTTCGGAATAATGAGCAGTTCTTC	CASSVVRNNEQFF
TRBV9	.	TRBJ2-1	many	TGTGCCAGCAGCGTAGGGGGAGCCCGACAAGGGGATGAGCAGTTCTTC	CASSVGGARQGDEQFF
TRBV4-1	.	TRBJ2-2	few	TGCGCCAGCAGCCAAGAACCCTATGGCGGCGGGGAGCTGTTTTTT	CASSQEPYGGGELFF
TRBV5-1	TRBD2	TRBJ2-6	.	TGCGCCAGCAGCTTGGAGGGCGGGGGGTACTCTGGGGCCAACGTCCTGACTTTC	CASSLEGGGYSGANVLTF
TRBV19	TRBD1	TRBJ2-3	.	TGTGCCAGTAGTGGGACAGGGGCGAGCACAGATACGCAGTATTTT	CASSGTGASTDTQYF
TRBV5-1	.	TRBJ1-1	few	TGCGCCAGCAGCCCTTTGGACAGTTCCACTGAAGCTTTCTTT	CASSPLDSSTEAFF
TRBV12-3/TRBV12-4	TRBD1	TRBJ2-2	few	TGTGCCAGCAGACCCGGGACAGGGGACACCGGGGAGCTGTTTTTT	CASRPGTGDTGELFF
TRBV19	.	TRBJ1-6	few	TGTGCCAGTAGCGGCAGGGGAACTAGCTCACCCCTCCACTTT	CASSGRGTSSPLHF
TRBV5-1	.	TRBJ2-3	.	TGCGCCAGCAGCAGGGCAGCAGATACGCAGTATTTT	CASSRAADTQYF
TRBV12-2	.	TRBJ2-7	few	TGTGCAAGTCGCCCCGTGCCCGGGTCCTACGAGCAGTACTTC	CASRPVPGSYEQYF
TRBV7-2	TRBD1	TRBJ1-4	.	TGTGCCAGCAGCGACGGACAGGGGTCAGAAAAACTGTTTTTT	CASSDGQGSEKLFF